This passage covers 18 T cell receptor beta chains from one sample sequenced in a study of T cell responses to AZD1222 COVID-19 vaccine. Measured with immunoSEQ multiplex PCR; TCRdb has only the in-frame clones, and not every one. The sample carries 200,000 or so clones, just under 90% recorded once. The sequencing used peripheral blood, collected on day 0 of AZD1222 vaccination. The receptors come from an adult in good health.

The rearrangement uses TRBV9 and TRBJ2-5, with D unresolved. Germline CDR1 reads SGDLS; CDR2 reads YYNGEE. V was pared by 4 bases and J by 5 bases, with 15 bases between. This CDR3 contains 14 residues. CDR3 protein: CASSNGEWHETQYF. The DNA for the CDR3 is TGTGCCAGCAGCAATGGGGAATGGCACGAGACCCAGTACTTC.

The CDR3 sequence is CASSLASGINEQFF. The CDR3 region has the DNA TGTGCCAGCAGCTTAGCTTCCGGGATTAATGAGCAGTTCTTC. The chain has TRBV7-2 and TRBJ2-1; D possibly corresponds to TRBD2 (5 bases). In germline, CDR1 is SGHTA, CDR2 FQGNSA. The CDR3 sequence is 14 residues long. V was clipped by 0 bases and J by 7 bases, with 10 bases between them.

The rearrangement uses TRBV4-1 and TRBJ2-5; 8 bases agree with TRBD1. V dropped 8 bases and J dropped 2; count of bases not matched to a gene: 19. Per the germline V gene, CDR1 is MGHRA and CDR2 is YSYEKL. The CDR3 extends over 18 amino acids. Written as DNA, the CDR3 is TGCGCCAGCGCCTATGGCGCCCAGGGGGCGCTTGGACAAGAGACCCAGTACTTC. Its translation is CASAYGAQGALGQETQYF.

The chain joins TRBV5-6 to TRBJ2-7; tentatively, D is TRBD2 (5 bases). Deletions cut 5 bases from V and 7 bases from J, with 10 bases between. This CDR3 has 11 amino acids. Per germline, CDR1 SGHDT and CDR2 YYEEEE. Here the CDR3 reads CASRKGGEQYF. The CDR3 nucleotides are TGTGCCAGCAGAAAGGGCGGGGAGCAGTACTTC.

V and J are TRBV4-2 and TRBJ2-3, with D possibly called TRBD1 or TRBD2 (5 bases each). The CDR3 covers 12 residues. From germline, CDR1 is LGHNA and CDR2 YNFKEQ. V was shortened by 4 bases and J by 7 bases, with 9 bases between the two germline ends. In DNA, the CDR3 is TGTGCCAGCAGCCCCGAGGGGTATACGCAGTATTTT. It specifies CASSPEGYTQYF.

The rearrangement links TRBV13 to TRBJ1-1; D possibly corresponds to TRBD1 (5 bases). From germline, CDR1 is PRHDT and CDR2 FYEKMQ (reference sequence). This CDR3 contains 12 residues. V was trimmed by 4 bases and J by 7 bases, leaving 10 bases between them. The CDR3: CASSSWTHEAFF. DNA for the CDR3: TGTGCCAGCAGCTCTTGGACACATGAAGCTTTCTTT.

This rearrangement joins TRBV28 to TRBJ1-2; possible D gene TRBD1, 6 bases. Looked up from germline, CDR1 is MDHEN and CDR2 is SYDVKM. Trimming removed 6 bases from V and 4 bases from J, with 6 bases in between. The CDR3 covers 11 residues. CDR3 sequence reads: CASRTGYGYTF. The DNA of the CDR3 is TGTGCCAGCAGGACAGGCTATGGCTACACCTTC.

The V gene is TRBV12-3 or TRBV12-4, the J gene TRBJ1-2; possible D gene TRBD1, 5 bases. CDR3 length: 13 residues. The germline V and J ends were trimmed by 1 base and 8 bases, with 11 bases remaining between them. The CDR3 loop reads CASSLGGEGGYTF. In DNA, the CDR3 is TGTGCCAGCAGTTTAGGGGGGGAGGGAGGCTACACCTTC.

In this sample, this clone turned up once. The genes are TRBV19 and TRBJ1-1, with D perhaps matching TRBD1 (6 bases). CDR1 and CDR2 from the germline V gene are LNHDA and SQIVND (reference sequence). This CDR3 is 14 amino acids long. V was clipped by 1 base and J by 6 bases, with 12 bases between them. The CDR3: CASSIGQGSAEAFF. The CDR3 DNA is TGTGCCAGTAGTATAGGTCAGGGGAGTGCTGAAGCTTTCTTT.

J is TRBJ1-6 and V is TRBV19; unclear D gene. The CDR3 sequence is 15 residues long. CDR1 and CDR2 from the germline V gene are LNHDA and SQIVND (reference sequence). The V end lost 5 bases, the J end lost 8 bases, and 16 bases lay between the germline ends. DNA of the CDR3: TGTGCCAGTAGTTTTCAACCCCGGCCTGATTCACCCCTCCACTTT. It is translated as CASSFQPRPDSPLHF.

This clone was seen once. The rearrangement links TRBV12-3 or TRBV12-4 to TRBJ1-2; weak D call: TRBD1 (5 bases). V lost 3 bases and J 8 bases, leaving 10 bases between the germline ends. The CDR3 spans 12 residues. The CDR3, as DNA: TGTGCCAGCAGTTTGGGTAGGGACGGCTACACCTTC. Translation: CASSLGRDGYTF.

This chain joins TRBV5-8 and TRBJ1-5; a weak D match, TRBD1 (5 bases). Trimming stripped 0 bases from V and 3 bases from J, with 7 bases between. Germline CDR1 and CDR2: SGHTS and YDEGEE. The CDR3 spans 14 residues. The CDR3: CASSLGTNNQPQHF. For the CDR3, the DNA is TGTGCCAGCAGCTTGGGGACAAACAATCAGCCCCAGCATTTT. Full variable domain (missing parts from reference TRBV5-8 and TRBJ1-5): EAGVTQSPTHLIKTRGQQATLRCSPISGHTSVYWYQQALGLGLQFLLWYDEGEERNRGNFPPRFSGRQFPNYSSELNVNALELEDSALYLCASSLGTNNQPQHFGDGTRLSIL.

This chain joins TRBV19 and TRBJ1-5, with D possibly being TRBD1 (6 bases). Trimming shortened V by 7 bases and J by 6 bases, and 16 bases separated the two germline ends. This CDR3 has 14 amino acids. The germline gives CDR1 LNHDA, CDR2 SQIVND (reference sequence). CDR3 sequence: CASTDYRVGQPQHF. In DNA form, the CDR3 reads TGTGCCAGTACCGACTACAGGGTGGGTCAGCCCCAGCATTTT.

The chain recombines TRBV4-2 with TRBJ1-3; TRBD1 agrees at 8 bases. The CDR3 has 16 residues. Germline CDR1 and CDR2: LGHNA and YNFKEQ. V was pared by 4 bases and J by 4 bases, with 9 bases of the junction left unmatched. The CDR3 region is CASSPSGQGTGNTIYF. In nucleotides, the CDR3 is TGTGCCAGCAGCCCCTCAGGACAGGGAACGGGAAACACCATATATTTT.

This clone was detected only once. The V call is TRBV5-4, the J call TRBJ2-1, with D hard to call. CDR1 and CDR2 (germline): SGHNT, YYREEE (reference sequence). The CDR3 loop spans 12 amino acids. The V end was cut by 0 bases, the J end by 9 bases, with 7 bases between. CDR3: CASSLDGLEQFF. DNA for the CDR3: TGTGCCAGCAGCTTGGACGGCCTTGAGCAGTTCTTC. Drawing the rest from reference TRBV5-4 and TRBJ2-1, the complete variable domain is ETGVTQSPTHLIKTRGQQVTLRCSSQSGHNTVSWYQQALGQGPQFIFQYYREEENGRGNFPPRFSGLQFPNYSSELNVNALELDDSALYLCASSLDGLEQFFGPGTRLTVL.

This clone has a single count. V is TRBV7-2 and J is TRBJ2-3; D uncertain. CDR1 is SGHTA, CDR2 FQGNSA, per germline. Trimming removed 5 bases from V and 4 bases from J, with 10 bases in between. CDR3 size: 13 residues. As DNA, the CDR3 is TGTGCCAGCAGCGCAAGAACGGCAGATACGCAGTATTTT. Protein: CASSARTADTQYF.

CDR3 residues: CASSFRPEGQSQETQYF. The CDR3 DNA reads as TGTGCCAGCAGTTTTCGCCCAGAGGGACAGTCCCAAGAGACCCAGTACTTC. The chain employs TRBV28 and TRBJ2-5, with 7 bases lining up with TRBD1. CDR3 size: 17 residues. Germline CDR1 is MDHEN and CDR2 is SYDVKM. The trim removed 3 bases at V and 1 base at J, leaving 11 bases unmatched.

This rearrangement joins TRBV6-5 to TRBJ2-5, with D possibly TRBD2 on 6 matching bases. Trimming took 6 bases from V and 2 from J, leaving 13 bases between them. The germline V gene encodes CDR1 MNHEY and CDR2 SVGAGI. The CDR3 is made up of 14 amino acids. The CDR3 region is CASSSIAAQETQYF. CDR3 nucleotide sequence: TGTGCCAGCAGCTCAATAGCGGCACAAGAGACCCAGTACTTC.